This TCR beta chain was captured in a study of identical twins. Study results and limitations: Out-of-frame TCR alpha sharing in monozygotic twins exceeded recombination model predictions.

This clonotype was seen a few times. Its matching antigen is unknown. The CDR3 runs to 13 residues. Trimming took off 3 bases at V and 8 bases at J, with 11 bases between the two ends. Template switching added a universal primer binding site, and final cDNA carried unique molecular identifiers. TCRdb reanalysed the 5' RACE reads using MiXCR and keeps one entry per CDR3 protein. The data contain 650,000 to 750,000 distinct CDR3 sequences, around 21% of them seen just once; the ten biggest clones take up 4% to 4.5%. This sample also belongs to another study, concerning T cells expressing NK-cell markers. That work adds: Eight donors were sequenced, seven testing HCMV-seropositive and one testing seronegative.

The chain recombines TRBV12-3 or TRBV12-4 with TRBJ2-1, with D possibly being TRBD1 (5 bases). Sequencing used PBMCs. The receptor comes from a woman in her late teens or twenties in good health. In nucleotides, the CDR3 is TGTGCCAGCAGTTTTACCCCCAGGGATGAGCAGTTCTTC. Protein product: CASSFTPRDEQFF.